Listed below are T cell receptor beta chains from one sample, sequenced in a study of blood T cell repertoires in COVID-19. TCRdb keeps only in-frame clones here, not all; method: immunoSEQ multiplex PCR. The sample lists some 700,000 clones, over 80% occurring once. Sample: peripheral blood. The receptors derive from a woman under 30 with acute or convalescent COVID-19. Each CDR3 is given with its conserved first and last residue. Fields, in order: clone size, J gene, V gene, D gene, CDR3 DNA, CDR3 protein. D genes are given only for firm matches. Only part of the rows carry a size: once, few, many, or a class if the clone is expanded.

NA,TRBJ1-5,TRBV6-1,TRBD1,TGTGCCAGCAGTGAGTCTGAAGGGGGCGGCAATCAGCCCCAGCATTTT,CASSESEGGGNQPQHF
NA,TRBJ1-4,TRBV6-2/TRBV6-3,TRBD1,TGTGCCAGCAGTTCGACAGGGGGTGAAAAACTGTTTTTT,CASSSTGGEKLFF
NA,TRBJ1-1,TRBV21-1,NA,TGTGCCAGCAGCAAAGGACGGTCCCGGAGGGGGAACACTGAAGCTTTCTTT,CASSKGRSRRGNTEAFF
NA,TRBJ2-1,TRBV3-1/TRBV3-2,NA,TGTGCCACCCAAACCGGGGGGCTACACTACAATGAGCAGTTCTTC,CATQTGGLHYNEQFF
NA,TRBJ1-2,TRBV3-1/TRBV3-2,TRBD1,TGTGCCAGCAGCCAGTGGGCACAGGGGGTCTACGGCTACACCTTC,CASSQWAQGVYGYTF
NA,TRBJ2-5,TRBV14,TRBD2,TGTGCCAGCAGCCCAAGAATGCCGGGGGGGGAGACCCAGTACTTC,CASSPRMPGGETQYF
NA,TRBJ1-2,TRBV2,NA,TGTGCCAGCGCGGAGACCTATGGCTACACCTTC,CASAETYGYTF
once,TRBJ2-5,TRBV5-1,TRBD2,TGCGCCAGCAGCGAAGGACTAGCGGGGTCGGGGGAGACCCAGTACTTC,CASSEGLAGSGETQYF
once,TRBJ2-2,TRBV6-5,NA,TGTGCCAGCAGTTACTCCACCCTGCGGGACACCGGGGAGCTGTTTTTT,CASSYSTLRDTGELFF
NA,TRBJ1-5,TRBV21-1,NA,TGTGCCAGTCGAGACAGCACATATAGCAATCAGCCCCAGCATTTT,CASRDSTYSNQPQHF
NA,TRBJ2-7,TRBV13,NA,TGTGCCAGCAGCCAAGACGCGGACTCCTACGAGCAGTACTTC,CASSQDADSYEQYF
few,TRBJ1-2,TRBV24-1,TRBD1,TGTGCCACCAGTGATCTAACAGGGGCGGATGGCTACACCTTC,CATSDLTGADGYTF
NA,TRBJ1-2,TRBV11-2,TRBD1,TGTGCCAGCAGCGCCGGGACAGGGCATAACTATGGCTACACCTTC,CASSAGTGHNYGYTF
NA,TRBJ1-2,TRBV27,TRBD1,TGTGCCAGCAGTCCCAGGACAGGGAAGGGGTATGGCTACACCTTC,CASSPRTGKGYGYTF
NA,TRBJ2-2,TRBV9,TRBD1,TGTGCCAGCAGCTTCCGAAGGACAGGGAACACCGGGGAGCTGTTTTTT,CASSFRRTGNTGELFF
NA,TRBJ2-7,TRBV5-1,TRBD1,TGCGCCAGCAGCATGACAGGGGGTTCCTACGAGCAGTACTTC,CASSMTGGSYEQYF
once,TRBJ2-2,TRBV7-9,TRBD1,TGTGCCAGCAGCCTAAGAACCGGGACAGGGGGAACCGGGGAGCTGTTTTTT,CASSLRTGTGGTGELFF
NA,TRBJ1-2,TRBV5-5,NA,TGTGCCAGCAGCTTGGGACCCGGCGAGGTCTATGGCTACACCTTC,CASSLGPGEVYGYTF
NA,TRBJ1-4,TRBV3-1/TRBV3-2,TRBD1,TGTGCCAGCAGCCATGACAGGGTTCCTAATGAAAAACTGTTTTTT,CASSHDRVPNEKLFF
NA,TRBJ1-2,TRBV5-4,TRBD1,TGTGCCAGCAGCTATGAGGGGGCAGGCGGCTACACCTTC,CASSYEGAGGYTF
NA,TRBJ1-6,TRBV10-3,NA,TGTGCCATCAGTGAGTCCACAGCAACCTCACCCCTCCACTTT,CAISESTATSPLHF
NA,TRBJ1-5,TRBV6-6,NA,TGTGCCAGCAGTACCGGTTTCGCCGGCAATCAGCCCCAGCATTTT,CASSTGFAGNQPQHF